This T cell receptor (beta chain) was captured by sequencing in a study of shared clonotypes between healthy human individuals. J was trimmed by 2 bases and V by 9 bases; bases with no gene match: 8. Per the germline V gene, CDR1 is MRHNA and CDR2 is SNTAGT. This CDR3 is built from 15 residues. Findings and limits, study-wide: Naive subsets usually exceeded memory subsets in estimated richness.

Methods used by the authors: Junction-only sequences without quality scores came from ImmunoSEQ, so filtering differed. Assay: immunoSEQ multiplex PCR; the TCRdb copy retains only in-frame clones and omits some. The V and J calls and clone size are taken from that table; D and trimming were inferred from the DNA. The sample records about 2.1 million clones, 93% being singletons. It was CD45RO-negative cells, positively selected for CCR7, that made up naive CD8 cells, with terminally differentiated effector memory CD45RA+ cells excluded. About this clone itself: The antigen is undetermined.

The sequenced sample was naive CD8+ T cells from PBMCs. The TCR comes from a young man in good health. Some clones in this sample may be carry-over from other donors' samples. The rearrangement links TRBV6-4 to TRBJ2-1, with TRBD2 identical over 9 bases. CDR3 DNA: TGTGCCAGGAACTCTAGCGGGAAGGCCTACAATGAGCAGTTCTTC. It encodes CARNSSGKAYNEQFF.